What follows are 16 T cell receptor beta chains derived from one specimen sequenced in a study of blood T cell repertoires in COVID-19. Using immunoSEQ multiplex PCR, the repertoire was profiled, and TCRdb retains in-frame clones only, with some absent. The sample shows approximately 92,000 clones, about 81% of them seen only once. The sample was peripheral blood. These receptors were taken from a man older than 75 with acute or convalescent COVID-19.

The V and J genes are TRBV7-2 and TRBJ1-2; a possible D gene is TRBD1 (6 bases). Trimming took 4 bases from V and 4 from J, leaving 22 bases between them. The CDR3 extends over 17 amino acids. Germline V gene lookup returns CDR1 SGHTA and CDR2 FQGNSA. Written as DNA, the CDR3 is TGTGCCAGCAGCTCAAGGACAGCTAGTAGGTTCGTCTATGGCTACACCTTC. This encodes CASSSRTASRFVYGYTF.

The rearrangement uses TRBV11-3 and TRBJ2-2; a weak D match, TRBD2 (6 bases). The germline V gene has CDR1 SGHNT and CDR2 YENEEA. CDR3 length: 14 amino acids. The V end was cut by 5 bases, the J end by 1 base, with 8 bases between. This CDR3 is CASSPRGNTGELFF. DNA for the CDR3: TGTGCCAGCAGCCCGCGGGGGAACACCGGGGAGCTGTTTTTT.

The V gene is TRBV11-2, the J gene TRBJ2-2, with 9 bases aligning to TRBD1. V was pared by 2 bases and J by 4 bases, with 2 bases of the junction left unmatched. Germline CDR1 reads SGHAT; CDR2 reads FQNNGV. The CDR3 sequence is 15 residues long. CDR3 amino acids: CASSLRTGATGELFF. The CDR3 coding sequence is TGTGCCAGCAGCTTACGGACAGGGGCCACCGGGGAGCTGTTTTTT.

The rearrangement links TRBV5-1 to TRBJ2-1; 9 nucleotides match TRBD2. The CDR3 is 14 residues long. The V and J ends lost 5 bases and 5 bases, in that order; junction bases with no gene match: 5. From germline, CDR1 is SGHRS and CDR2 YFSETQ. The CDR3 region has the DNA TGCGCCAGCAGGAATCTAGCGGGGAACAATGAGCAGTTCTTC. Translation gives CASRNLAGNNEQFF.

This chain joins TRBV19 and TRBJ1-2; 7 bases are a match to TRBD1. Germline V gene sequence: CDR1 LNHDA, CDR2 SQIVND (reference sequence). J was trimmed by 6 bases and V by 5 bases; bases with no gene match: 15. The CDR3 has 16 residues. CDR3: CASSAIQSTGRDGYTF. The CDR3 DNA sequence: TGTGCCAGTAGTGCGATACAGTCGACAGGGCGAGATGGCTACACCTTC.

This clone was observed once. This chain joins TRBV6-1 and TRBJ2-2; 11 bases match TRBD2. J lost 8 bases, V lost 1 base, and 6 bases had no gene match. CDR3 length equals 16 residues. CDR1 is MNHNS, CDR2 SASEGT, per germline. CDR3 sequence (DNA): TGTGCCAGCAGTGAAGTGCGGGCTAGCGGGAGGGGGGAGCTGTTTTTT. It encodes CASSEVRASGRGELFF.

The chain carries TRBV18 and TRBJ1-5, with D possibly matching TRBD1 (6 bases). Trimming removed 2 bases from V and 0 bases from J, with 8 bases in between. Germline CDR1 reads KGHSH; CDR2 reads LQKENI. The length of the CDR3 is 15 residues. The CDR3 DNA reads TGTGCCAGCTCACCAAGGGACACTAGCAATCAGCCCCAGCATTTT. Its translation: CASSPRDTSNQPQHF.

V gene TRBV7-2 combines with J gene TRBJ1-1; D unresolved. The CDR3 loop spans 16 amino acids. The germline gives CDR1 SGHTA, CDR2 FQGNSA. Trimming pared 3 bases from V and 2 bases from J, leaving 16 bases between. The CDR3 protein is CASSLTPGRDNTEAFF. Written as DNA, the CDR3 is TGTGCCAGCAGCTTGACCCCCGGGAGAGACAACACTGAAGCTTTCTTT.

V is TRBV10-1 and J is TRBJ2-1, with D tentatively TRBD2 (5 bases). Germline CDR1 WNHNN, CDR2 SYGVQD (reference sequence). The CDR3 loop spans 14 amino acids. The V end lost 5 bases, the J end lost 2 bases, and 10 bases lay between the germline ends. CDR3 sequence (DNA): TGCGCCAGCAGTCCAACCGGGACCTACAATGAGCAGTTCTTC. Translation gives CASSPTGTYNEQFF.

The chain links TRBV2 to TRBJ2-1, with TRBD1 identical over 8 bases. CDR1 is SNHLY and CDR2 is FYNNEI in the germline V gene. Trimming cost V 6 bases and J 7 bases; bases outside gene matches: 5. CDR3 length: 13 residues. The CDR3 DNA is TGTGCCAGCAGCACAGGGGGGATTAATGAGCAGTTCTTC. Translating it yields CASSTGGINEQFF. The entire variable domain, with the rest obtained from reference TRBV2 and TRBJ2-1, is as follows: EPEVTQTPSHQVTQMGQEVILRCVPISNHLYFYWYRQILGQKVEFLVSFYNNEISEKSEIFDDQFSVERPDGSNFTLKIRSTKLEDSAMYFCASSTGGINEQFFGPGTRLTVL.

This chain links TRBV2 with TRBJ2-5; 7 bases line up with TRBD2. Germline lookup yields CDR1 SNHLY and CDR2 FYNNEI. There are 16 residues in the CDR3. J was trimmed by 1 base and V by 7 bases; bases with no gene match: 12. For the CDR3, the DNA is TGTGCCAGCAAGGAAGGAGTAGCGGGCCTCCAAGAGACCCAGTACTTC. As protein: CASKEGVAGLQETQYF. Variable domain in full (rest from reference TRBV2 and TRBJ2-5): EPEVTQTPSHQVTQMGQEVILRCVPISNHLYFYWYRQILGQKVEFLVSFYNNEISEKSEIFDDQFSVERPDGSNFTLKIRSTKLEDSAMYFCASKEGVAGLQETQYFGPGTRLLVL.

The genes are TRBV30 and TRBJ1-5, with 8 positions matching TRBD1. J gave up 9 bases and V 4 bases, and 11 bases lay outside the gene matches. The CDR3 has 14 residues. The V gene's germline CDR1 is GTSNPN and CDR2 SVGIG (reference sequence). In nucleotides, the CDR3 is TGTGCCTGGACCTTCCAGGGGGCACCCGGGCCCCAGCATTTT. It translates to CAWTFQGAPGPQHF.

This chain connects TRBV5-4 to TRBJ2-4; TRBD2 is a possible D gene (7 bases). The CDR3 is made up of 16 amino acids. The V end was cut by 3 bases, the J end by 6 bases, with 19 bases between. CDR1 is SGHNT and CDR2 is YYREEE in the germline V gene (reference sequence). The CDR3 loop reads CASSSSYGGPGNIQYF. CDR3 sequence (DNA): TGTGCCAGCAGCTCGTCATACGGGGGGCCCGGAAACATTCAGTACTTC.

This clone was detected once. The CDR3 sequence: CASREPRGTSGSWDTQYF. DNA for the CDR3: TGTGCCAGCAGAGAGCCCCGGGGGACTAGCGGGAGTTGGGATACGCAGTATTTT. V usage is TRBV25-1 and J usage is TRBJ2-3, with TRBD2 identical over 14 bases. Germline lookup yields CDR1 MGHDK and CDR2 SYGVNS. The J segment lost 6 bases and the V segment lost 6 bases, leaving 14 bases of the junction unmatched. This CDR3 region has 18 residues.

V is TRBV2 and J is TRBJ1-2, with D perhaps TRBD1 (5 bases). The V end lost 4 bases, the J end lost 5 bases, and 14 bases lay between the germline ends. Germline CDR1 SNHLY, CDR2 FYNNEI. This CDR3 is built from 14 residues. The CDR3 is CASSVFIGVYGYTF. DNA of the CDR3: TGTGCCAGCAGTGTTTTTATAGGGGTGTATGGCTACACCTTC.

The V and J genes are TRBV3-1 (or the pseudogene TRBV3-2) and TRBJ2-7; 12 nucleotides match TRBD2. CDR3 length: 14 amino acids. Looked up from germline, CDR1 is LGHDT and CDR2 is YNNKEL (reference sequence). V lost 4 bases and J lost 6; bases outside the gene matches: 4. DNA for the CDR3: TGTGCCAGCAGCCCCGGACTAGCGGGATCCGAGCAGTACTTC. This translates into CASSPGLAGSEQYF.